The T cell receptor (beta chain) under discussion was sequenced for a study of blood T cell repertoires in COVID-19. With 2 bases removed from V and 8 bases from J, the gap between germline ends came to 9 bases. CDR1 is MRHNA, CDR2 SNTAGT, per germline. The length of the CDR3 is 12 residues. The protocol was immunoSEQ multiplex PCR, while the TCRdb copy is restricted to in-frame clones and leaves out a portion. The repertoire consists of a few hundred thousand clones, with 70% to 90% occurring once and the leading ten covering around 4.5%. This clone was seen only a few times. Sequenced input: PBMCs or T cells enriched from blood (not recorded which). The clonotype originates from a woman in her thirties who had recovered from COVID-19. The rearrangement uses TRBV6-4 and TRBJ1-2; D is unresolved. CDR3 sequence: CASSDATAGYTF. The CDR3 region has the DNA TGTGCCAGCAGTGACGCCACAGCCGGCTACACCTTC.